The clone carrying this TCR beta chain was recorded a few times. The sample comes from a study of blood T cell repertoires in COVID-19. This CDR3 is built from 19 residues. After removal of 3 bases from V and 3 bases from J, the junction contained 16 bases not matched to a gene. Germline V CDR1 and CDR2: MNHEY, SVGEGT. Authors' analysis steps: Reference gene primer amplification in the assay estimated nucleated cell counts. Profiling relied on immunoSEQ multiplex PCR, and the TCRdb table lists in-frame clones only, not all of them. The DNA was the basis for D and trimming; V, J and clone size are from that table. Here the sample spans 150,000 or so clones, 86% being singletons.

The clonotype was recovered from a woman aged 55-70 years with acute or convalescent COVID-19. This sequence joins TRBV6-2 or TRBV6-3 and TRBJ2-7; 11 bases agree with TRBD2. Material for sequencing was peripheral blood. The CDR3 sequence is CASSYSRLLAGASHYEQYF. For the CDR3, the DNA is TGTGCCAGCAGTTATTCTCGGTTACTAGCGGGGGCCTCCCACTACGAGCAGTACTTC.